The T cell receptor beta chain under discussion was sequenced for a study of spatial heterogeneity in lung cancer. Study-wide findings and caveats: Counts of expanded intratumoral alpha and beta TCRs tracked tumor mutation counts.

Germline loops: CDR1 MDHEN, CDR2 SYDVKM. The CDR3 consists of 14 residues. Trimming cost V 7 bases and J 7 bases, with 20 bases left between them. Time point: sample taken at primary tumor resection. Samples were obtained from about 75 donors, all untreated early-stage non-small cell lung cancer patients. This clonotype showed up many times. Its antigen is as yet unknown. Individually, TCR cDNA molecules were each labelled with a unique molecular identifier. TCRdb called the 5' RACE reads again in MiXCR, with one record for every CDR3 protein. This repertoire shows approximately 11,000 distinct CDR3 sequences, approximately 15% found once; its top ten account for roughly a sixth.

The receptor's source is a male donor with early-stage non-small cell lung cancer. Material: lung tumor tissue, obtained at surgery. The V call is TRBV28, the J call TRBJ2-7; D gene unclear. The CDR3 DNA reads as TGTGCCAGCACCAGACTCGAAGGAGTACGGGAGCAGTACTTC. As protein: CASTRLEGVREQYF.